Following are 25 T cell receptor beta chains from one sample sequenced in a study of cytomegalovirus exposure and HLA in healthy donors. The PCR ran on 60 Vbeta and 13 Jbeta primers. TCRdb's table, derived via immunoSEQ multiplex PCR, lists solely in-frame clones and lacks some. The sample holds about 76,000 clones, roughly two thirds seen once. The specimen sequenced was PBMCs. These receptors were taken from a man in his sixties in good health and CMV-seropositive.

This clone was observed a single time. This sequence joins TRBV6-5 and TRBJ1-2; D perhaps matches TRBD1 (5 bases). V dropped 4 bases and J dropped 2 bases, with 17 bases sitting between them. The CDR3 contains 16 residues. The germline CDR1 and CDR2 sequences are MNHEY and SVGAGI. The CDR3 coding sequence is TGTGCCAGCAGTTTAACCCTATCGGGACTCAACTATGGCTACACCTTC. This sequence encodes CASSLTLSGLNYGYTF.

V usage is TRBV18 and J usage is TRBJ2-5; 7 bases are shared with TRBD1. V shed 3 bases and J 5 bases; nucleotides not matched to a gene: 15. Germline V gene sequence: CDR1 KGHSH, CDR2 LQKENI. The CDR3 consists of 17 residues. The CDR3, as DNA: TGTGCCAGCTCACCTAACCTGGACAGGAATAGGTTGGAGACCCAGTACTTC. Its protein is CASSPNLDRNRLETQYF.

This sequence joins TRBV19 and TRBJ2-7; D is perhaps TRBD1 (5 bases). Germline loops: CDR1 LNHDA, CDR2 SQIVND (reference sequence). The V end lost 1 base, the J end lost 6 bases, and 13 bases lay between the germline ends. CDR3 length: 14 residues. The CDR3 loop is CASSIVPGNSEQYF. The CDR3 coding sequence is TGTGCCAGTAGTATAGTCCCAGGGAACTCCGAGCAGTACTTC.

This clone has only one observation. The gene calls are TRBV7-3 and TRBJ2-1; 7 bases map to TRBD2. Trimming removed 2 bases from V and 4 bases from J; junction bases left unmatched: 5. CDR1 and CDR2 (germline): SGHTA, FQGTGA. CDR3 length: 15 residues. CDR3 DNA: TGTGCCAGCAGCTTATGGCTAGCGGAGTACAATGAGCAGTTCTTC. It codes for CASSLWLAEYNEQFF. Complete variable domain (other parts from reference TRBV7-3 and TRBJ2-1): GAGVSQTPSNKVTEKGKYVELRCDPISGHTALYWYRQSLGQGPEFLIYFQGTGAADDSGLPNDRFFAVRPEGSVSTLKIQRTERGDSAVYLCASSLWLAEYNEQFFGPGTRLTVL.

This clone was found a few times. The chain is built from TRBV29-1 and TRBJ2-7; 10 nucleotides agree with TRBD1. J was trimmed by 4 bases and V by 5 bases; bases with no gene match: 5. The V gene's germline CDR1 is SQVTM and CDR2 ANQGSEA. CDR3 length: 13 amino acids. The CDR3 spells CSVRTGGRYEQYF. The CDR3 bases are TGCAGCGTTAGGACAGGGGGTAGGTACGAGCAGTACTTC.

The chain links TRBV4-1 to TRBJ2-7, with 12 bases lining up with TRBD2. The V segment lost 4 bases and the J segment 4 bases; nucleotides outside the gene matches: 8. The CDR3 length is 16 residues. Germline V gene lookup returns CDR1 MGHRA and CDR2 YSYEKL. The CDR3 DNA reads as TGCGCCAGCAGCCTACAACCTAGCGGGGGGGCATACGAGCAGTACTTC. Residues: CASSLQPSGGAYEQYF.

This chain joins TRBV6-6 and TRBJ2-7; 12 bases match TRBD2. V shed 6 bases and J 4 bases; nucleotides not matched to a gene: 10. The germline gives CDR1 MNHNY, CDR2 SVGAGI (reference sequence). CDR3 size: 16 residues. CDR3 sequence (DNA): TGTGCCAGCAGCCAAACTAGCGGGGGGACAAATTACGAGCAGTACTTC. Amino acids: CASSQTSGGTNYEQYF.

The chain employs TRBV10-3 and TRBJ2-1, with 16 positions matching TRBD2. The CDR3 spans 17 residues. The germline gives CDR1 ENHRY, CDR2 SYGVKD. With 3 bases clipped from V and 2 bases from J, the junction kept 1 base outside the gene matches. CDR3 DNA: TGTGCCATCAGTGACGGGACTAGCGGGGGGGCCTACAATGAGCAGTTCTTC. As protein: CAISDGTSGGAYNEQFF.

The chain employs TRBV4-3 and TRBJ2-3; weak D call: TRBD2 (6 bases). The germline gives CDR1 LGHNA, CDR2 YSLEER. V lost 3 bases to trimming and J lost 1 base, with 8 bases between them. The CDR3 has 14 residues. In DNA form, the CDR3 reads TGCGCCAGCAGCCAGGGCGGGGGCACAGATACGCAGTATTTT. Its translation is CASSQGGGTDTQYF.

The chain has TRBV9 and TRBJ2-1; 8 bases fit TRBD2. Germline loops: CDR1 SGDLS, CDR2 YYNGEE. V trimming: 0 bases; J trimming: 7 bases; junction bases outside the gene matches: 6. The CDR3 covers 15 residues. CDR3 sequence: CASSVAGGGRNEQFF. Here the CDR3 DNA reads TGTGCCAGCAGCGTAGCGGGAGGGGGTAGAAATGAGCAGTTCTTC.

The chain joins TRBV6-1 to TRBJ2-1; 10 bases align to TRBD2. The J segment lost 16 bases and the V segment lost 1 base, leaving 16 bases of the junction unmatched. The germline CDR1 and CDR2 sequences are MNHNS and SASEGT. The CDR3 totals 16 residues. DNA for the CDR3: TGTGCCAGCAGTGAAGGAGTAGCGGGGGGACCTTCGAGCAGATTCTTC. Translating it yields CASSEGVAGGPSSRFF.

The rearrangement uses TRBV10-2 and TRBJ2-5; 8 positions match TRBD2. Trimming removed 6 bases from V and 2 bases from J; junction bases left unmatched: 2. The germline V gene has CDR1 WSHSY and CDR2 SAAADI. There are 13 residues in the CDR3. CDR3 bases: TGCGCCAGCAGGATAGCGGGGCAAGAGACCCAGTACTTC. Translating it yields CASRIAGQETQYF.

This chain joins TRBV11-2 and TRBJ2-3, with unresolved D. Per germline, CDR1 SGHAT and CDR2 FQNNGV. The V and J ends lost 4 bases and 6 bases respectively, with 8 bases between them. CDR3 length: 12 amino acids. CDR3 amino acids: CASSSMEDTQYF. CDR3 DNA sequence: TGTGCCAGCAGCTCGATGGAGGATACGCAGTATTTT. Combining the CDR3 with reference TRBV11-2 and TRBJ2-3 gives the whole variable domain EAGVAQSPRYKIIEKRQSVAFWCNPISGHATLYWYQQILGQGPKLLIQFQNNGVVDDSQLPKDRFSAERLKGVDSTLKIQPAKLEDSAVYLCASSSMEDTQYFGPGTRLTVL.

The V call is TRBV7-2, the J call TRBJ2-2, with TRBD1 as a possible D gene (5 bases). This CDR3 is built from 13 residues. Between the trimmed V and J ends, which lost 5 bases and 3 bases, there was a span of 7 bases. The germline gives CDR1 SGHTA, CDR2 FQGNSA. Here the CDR3 DNA reads TGTGCCAGCAGCAGACAGCACACCGGGGAGCTGTTTTTT. Encoded protein: CASSRQHTGELFF.

The chain recombines TRBV25-1 with TRBJ2-3, with 8 bases that match TRBD2. The CDR3 has 13 residues. The trim removed 8 bases at V and 8 bases at J, leaving 9 bases unmatched. Germline CDR1 and CDR2: MGHDK and SYGVNS. The CDR3 is CASGGGRRGTQYF. The CDR3, as DNA: TGTGCCAGCGGGGGCGGGAGGCGGGGTACGCAGTATTTT.

The chain employs TRBV11-2 and TRBJ2-5; D not certain. The J call may be in error: the DNA end matches TRBJ2-7 better. The CDR3 extends over 14 amino acids. Germline V gives CDR1 SGHAT, CDR2 FQNNGV. CDR3 residues: CASSLARFSYEQYF. The CDR3 region has the DNA TGTGCCAGCAGCTTAGCCAGGTTTTCCTACGAGCAGTACTTC.

The gene calls are TRBV5-6 and TRBJ2-7; 7 nucleotides match TRBD2. CDR3 length: 14 residues. V lost 4 bases and J lost 0; bases outside the gene matches: 4. Germline V gives CDR1 SGHDT, CDR2 YYEEEE. Here the CDR3 DNA reads TGTGCCAGCAGCCCTCTAGCGGTCTCCTACGAGCAGTACTTC. It encodes CASSPLAVSYEQYF.

This chain uses TRBV21-1 with TRBJ2-1; the table's D call of TRBD2 was not tested on the DNA. TRBV21-1 represents a pseudogene. This CDR3 comprises 14 residues. The CDR3 bases are TGTGCCACCCCCCTAGCGGGATACTACAATGAGCAGTTCTTC. Amino acid sequence: CATPLAGYYNEQFF.

The rearrangement links TRBV18 to TRBJ1-3; unclear D gene. The CDR3 totals 15 residues. In germline, CDR1 is KGHSH, CDR2 LQKENI. Trimming took off 2 bases at V and 7 bases at J, with 15 bases between the two ends. CDR3 bases: TGTGCCAGCTCACCATTCTCAAGGGAGGACAACACCATATATTTT. The encoded protein is CASSPFSREDNTIYF.

This clone was counted at least ten times. The V gene is TRBV14, the J gene TRBJ1-1, with D possibly TRBD1 on 5 matching bases. CDR3 length: 14 amino acids. The germline V gene encodes CDR1 SGHDN and CDR2 FVKESK. Trimming removed 1 base from V and 10 bases from J, with 16 bases in between. CDR3 DNA sequence: TGTGCCAGCAGCCAAGGCGGTAGGGGTTCAGTAGCTTTCTTT. Translation gives CASSQGGRGSVAFF.

Note on this clone: An end of the junction does not agree with germline; a read error may underlie this. V and J are TRBV7-9 and TRBJ2-7, with D unclear. The germline CDR1 and CDR2 sequences are SEHNR and FQNEAQ (reference sequence). This CDR3 comprises 12 residues. Here the CDR3 reads CSSSLGAYEQYF. CDR3 coding DNA: TGTTCCAGCAGCTTAGGCGCCTACGAGCAGTACTTC. Filled out from reference TRBV7-9 and TRBJ2-7, the complete variable domain reads DTGVSQNPRHKITKRGQNVTFRCDPISEHNRLYWYRQTLGQGPEFLTYFQNEAQLEKSRLLSDRFSAERPKGSFSTLEIQRTEQGDSAMYLCSSSLGAYEQYFGPGTRLTVT.

CDR3 bases: TGTGCCAGCAGCCGGACAGGGGGCACGGGAGAGACCCAGTACTTC. It is translated as CASSRTGGTGETQYF. The V gene is TRBV5-8, the J gene TRBJ2-5, with 11 bases lining up with TRBD1. CDR1 SGHTS and CDR2 YDEGEE come from the germline V gene. V lost 4 bases, J lost 4 bases, and 6 bases stayed unmatched. The CDR3 runs 15 residues.

This sequence joins TRBV11-2 and TRBJ2-3; TRBD1 matches 8 bases. Germline V CDR1 and CDR2: SGHAT, FQNNGV. V lost 6 bases to trimming and J lost 1 base; unmatched junction nucleotides: 6. The CDR3 sequence is 15 residues long. This chain's CDR3 is CASSRRTGRTDTQYF. In DNA form, the CDR3 reads TGTGCCAGCAGTCGCAGGACAGGGCGCACAGATACGCAGTATTTT.

V is TRBV19 and J is TRBJ1-4, with D unresolved. V dropped 10 bases and J dropped 0 bases, with 15 bases sitting between them. Germline assignment: CDR1 LNHDA and CDR2 SQIVND (reference sequence). The CDR3 length is 15 residues. The CDR3 loop reads CATRPGFATNEKLFF. The CDR3, as DNA: TGTGCCACCCGACCGGGGTTTGCAACTAATGAAAAACTGTTTTTT.

This chain links TRBV6-5 with TRBJ1-2, with 7 bases lining up with TRBD1. The CDR3 consists of 15 residues. Germline V gene lookup returns CDR1 MNHEY and CDR2 SVGAGI. V gave up 0 bases and J gave up 4 bases; unmatched junction bases: 5. CDR3 sequence: CASSYSKGTAYGYTF. CDR3 coding DNA: TGTGCCAGCAGTTACTCGAAGGGGACAGCCTATGGCTACACCTTC.